The 15 T cell receptor beta chains below were found in one sample sequenced in a study of memory CD4+ T cells and cytomegalovirus serostatus. The sort gate was single viable CD3+CD4+CD8-CD45RO+ cells for memory CD4+ T cells. Assay used: immunoSEQ multiplex PCR; TCRdb lists only in-frame clones, some missing. The sample records tens of thousands of clones, about four fifths being singletons. Material: memory CD4+ T cells from blood. The source of these receptors is an adult in good health and CMV-seronegative.

This clone was detected a few times. The DNA of the CDR3 is TGCGCCAGCAGCTTGGCCGTGACAGGGACCTCCTACGAGCAGTACTTC. Protein sequence: CASSLAVTGTSYEQYF. The chain carries TRBV5-1 and TRBJ2-7, with 7 positions matching TRBD1. V lost 0 bases, J lost 0 bases, and 6 bases stayed unmatched. Germline CDR1 SGHRS, CDR2 YFSETQ. The CDR3 runs 16 residues.

This chain uses TRBV2 with TRBJ2-4, with 10 bases aligning to TRBD2. The length of the CDR3 is 18 residues. With 2 bases clipped from V and 0 bases from J, the junction kept 7 bases outside the gene matches. In germline, CDR1 is SNHLY, CDR2 FYNNEI. This CDR3 reads CASSEPSGGQLAKNIQYF. CDR3 coding DNA: TGTGCCAGCAGTGAACCTAGCGGGGGCCAACTAGCCAAAAACATTCAGTACTTC.

The V gene is TRBV13, the J gene TRBJ2-4; 11 nucleotides agree with TRBD2. Germline assignment: CDR1 PRHDT and CDR2 FYEKMQ (reference sequence). V shed 4 bases, J shed 1 base, and the junction held 9 bases outside the gene matches. The CDR3 runs 18 residues. The CDR3 nucleotides are TGTGCCAGCAGCTCGTACCTAGCGGGGGGCCCGGCCAAAAACATTCAGTACTTC. Translation gives CASSSYLAGGPAKNIQYF.

This rearrangement joins TRBV4-3 to TRBJ2-7, with TRBD2 identical over 13 bases. Unmatched junction bases numbered 7, after V lost 3 bases and J lost 5 bases. The CDR3 totals 16 residues. Germline CDR1 is LGHNA and CDR2 is YSLEER. The CDR3 reads CASSQGTSGGAHEQYF. The CDR3 DNA follows: TGCGCCAGCAGCCAGGGTACTAGCGGGGGGGCCCACGAGCAGTACTTC.

The J gene is TRBJ1-6, the V gene TRBV30; maybe TRBD1 (5 bases). Trimming cost V 4 bases and J 10 bases, with 17 bases left between them. Per the germline V gene, CDR1 is GTSNPN and CDR2 is SVGIG (reference sequence). This CDR3 region has 14 residues. The CDR3 nucleotides read TGTGCCTGGAAGGAGGCAGGCCCAGGGTCACCCCTCCACTTT. Translation gives CAWKEAGPGSPLHF.

The CDR3: CASSELATRGAAYEQYF. In DNA form, the CDR3 reads TGCGCCAGCAGTGAGTTGGCAACGCGGGGGGCGGCCTACGAGCAGTACTTC. The chain couples TRBV10-2 to TRBJ2-7, with 8 bases identical to TRBD2. CDR1 is WSHSY and CDR2 is SAAADI in the germline V gene. CDR3 size: 17 residues. Trimming removed 1 base from V and 2 bases from J; junction bases left unmatched: 10.

The chain has TRBV7-8 and TRBJ2-3; D might be TRBD1 (6 bases). This CDR3 is built from 16 residues. CDR1 and CDR2 from the germline V gene are SGHVS and FQNEAQ. Trimming cost V 4 bases and J 1 base, with 15 bases left between them. The CDR3: CASSSQKGGGTDTQYF. The CDR3, as DNA: TGTGCCAGCAGCTCCCAAAAAGGGGGAGGCACAGATACGCAGTATTTT.

The gene calls are TRBV5-4 and TRBJ2-5; 9 bases fit TRBD2. This CDR3 has 15 residues. V lost 4 bases and J lost 5; bases outside the gene matches: 9. From germline, CDR1 is SGHNT and CDR2 YYREEE (reference sequence). In DNA form, the CDR3 reads TGTGCCAGCAGCCCCGGGGGGACTAGCATCGAGACCCAGTACTTC. The encoded protein is CASSPGGTSIETQYF.

The chain carries TRBV6-5 and TRBJ2-3; TRBD1 matches at 10 bases. The V gene end was trimmed by 7 bases and the J gene end by 3 bases; junction bases not matched to a gene: 4. Germline CDR1 and CDR2: MNHEY and SVGAGI. CDR3 length: 14 residues. The CDR3 nucleotides read TGTGCCAGCATGCGACAGGGGGCAACAGATACGCAGTATTTT. Translation: CASMRQGATDTQYF.

The chain combines TRBV5-4 with TRBJ1-2; D gene uncertain. The CDR3 covers 14 residues. V dropped 0 bases and J dropped 1 base, with 7 bases sitting between them. Germline-derived CDR1 and CDR2 are SGHNT and YYREEE (reference sequence). CDR3 amino acids: CASSLAGLNYGYTF. In DNA, the CDR3 is TGTGCCAGCAGCTTGGCAGGACTTAACTATGGCTACACCTTC.

V and J are TRBV4-3 and TRBJ1-3; weak D call: TRBD1 (5 bases). Germline V gene lookup returns CDR1 LGHNA and CDR2 YSLEER. The ends were cut back, 0 bases at V and 0 bases at J, with 6 bases in the middle. The CDR3 covers 15 residues. The CDR3 sequence: CASSQDDSSGNTIYF. CDR3 DNA: TGCGCCAGCAGCCAAGATGACAGCTCTGGAAACACCATATATTTT.

V usage is TRBV9 and J usage is TRBJ2-2; possibly TRBD1 or TRBD2 for D (5 bases each). Germline CDR1 reads SGDLS; CDR2 reads YYNGEE. This CDR3 region has 15 residues. V lost 4 bases, J lost 4 bases, and 14 bases lay in between. The CDR3 nucleotides are TGTGCCAGCAGCTCACCGGGGCCAATCACCGGGGAGCTGTTTTTT. Translating it yields CASSSPGPITGELFF.

The chain is built from TRBV11-2 and TRBJ2-5; D call uncertain. V was trimmed by 2 bases and J by 7 bases, leaving 5 bases between them. Germline assignment: CDR1 SGHAT and CDR2 FQNNGV. The CDR3 covers 11 residues. The CDR3 coding sequence is TGTGCCAGCAGCTTAAAATCGACCCAGTACTTC. It specifies CASSLKSTQYF.

This clone came up a few times. The gene calls are TRBV6-5 and TRBJ2-7; a weak D match, TRBD2 (5 bases). V lost 3 bases and J lost 3, with 9 bases in between. CDR3 size: 13 residues. Per the germline V gene, CDR1 is MNHEY and CDR2 is SVGAGI. CDR3 DNA sequence: TGTGCCAGCAGTTATCTCGGAGGCTACGAGCAGTACTTC. Amino acids: CASSYLGGYEQYF.

The rearrangement joins TRBV2 to TRBJ1-2, with 8 bases that match TRBD1. Germline V gives CDR1 SNHLY, CDR2 FYNNEI. V was clipped by 7 bases and J by 8 bases; unmatched bases: 15. This CDR3 is 15 amino acids long. As DNA, the CDR3 is TGTGCCAGCACTGACAGGGGAGGCCACATGGGGGGCTACACCTTC. Residues: CASTDRGGHMGGYTF.